These 3 T cell receptor beta chains were all obtained from the same sample, sequenced in a study of T cell repertoires in cytomegalovirus infection. TCRdb re-analysed the reads in MiXCR, keeping a single row per CDR3 protein. The data contain some 800,000 distinct CDR3 sequences, 25% to 35% of them singletons. These receptors lack a known antigen. This material consisted of cultured CD8+ T cells from PBMCs, taken from culture after CMV antigen stimulation. The receptors originated from a human donor in good health (CMV status not recorded). Some clones in this sample may be carry-over from other donors' samples.

This clonotype has just a few counts. CDR3 DNA sequence: TGTGCCAGCAGCGTAGGGAACGGATGGCAGTTCTTC. It translates to CASSVGNGWQFF. The chain combines TRBV9 with TRBJ2-1; no definite D call. V lost 0 bases, J lost 12 bases, and 10 bases lay in between. Germline-derived CDR1 and CDR2 are SGDLS and YYNGEE. The CDR3 runs 12 residues.

This clonotype was seen more than once but under ten times. The chain uses TRBV27 and TRBJ2-5; 8 nucleotides line up with TRBD1. The CDR3 spans 15 residues. The V segment lost 5 bases and the J segment 4 bases; nucleotides outside the gene matches: 9. The germline V gene has CDR1 MNHEY and CDR2 SMNVEV (reference sequence). The CDR3 nucleotides are TGTGCCAGCAGTATCTACTACGGACAGGGAGAGACCCAGTACTTC. Translation: CASSIYYGQGETQYF.

The sample holds a few counts of this clonotype. V usage is TRBV5-6 and J usage is TRBJ2-5, with TRBD1 as a possible D gene (6 bases). This CDR3 has 15 amino acids. Trimming took 3 bases from V and 2 from J, leaving 14 bases between them. Germline CDR1 is SGHDT and CDR2 is YYEEEE. CDR3 bases: TGTGCCAGCAGCTGGGACACCAGACTACAAGAGACCCAGTACTTC. It yields the protein CASSWDTRLQETQYF.